The rows below give T cell receptor beta chains drawn from one sample of a study of OX40 agonist ivuxolimab in advanced cancers. Sequencing used immunoSEQ multiplex PCR; TCRdb keeps in-frame clones, though not all of them. The repertoire holds fewer than 110,000 clones, 85% to 95% seen once, with roughly 1.2% in the top ten. Material: CD4+ or CD8+ T cells sorted from blood, obtained in a trial of the OX40 agonist ivuxolimab. These receptors originate from an adult with an advanced solid tumor such as melanoma, head and neck, liver or kidney cancer. Each CDR3 is given with its conserved first and last residue. D genes are given only for firm matches. The size field is filled for only some rows; it gives once, few, many or a size class.

j_gene: TRBJ1-1; d_gene: .; abundance: .; v_gene: TRBV19; CDR3nt: TGTGCCAGTAGTGGGAGGGGACGGAACACTGAAGCTTTCTTT; CDR3aa: CASSGRGRNTEAFF
j_gene: TRBJ2-7; d_gene: TRBD1; abundance: .; v_gene: TRBV18; CDR3nt: TGTGCCAGCTCCTCACAGGGGTCCTACGAGCAGTACTTC; CDR3aa: CASSSQGSYEQYF
j_gene: TRBJ2-2; d_gene: TRBD1; abundance: .; v_gene: TRBV18; CDR3nt: TGTGCCAGCTCACCACGAGGGGGCGGGCAGGATGCCACCGGGGAGCTGTTTTTT; CDR3aa: CASSPRGGGQDATGELFF
j_gene: TRBJ2-7; d_gene: .; abundance: .; v_gene: TRBV7-2; CDR3nt: TGTGCCAGCAGCGCCGGCGGGACAGCAGCCTACGAGCAGTACTTC; CDR3aa: CASSAGGTAAYEQYF
j_gene: TRBJ2-3; d_gene: .; abundance: .; v_gene: TRBV7-8; CDR3nt: TGTGCCAGCAGCCCATTGGGGGGACTCACAGATACGCAGTATTTT; CDR3aa: CASSPLGGLTDTQYF
j_gene: TRBJ1-2; d_gene: .; abundance: .; v_gene: TRBV6-5; CDR3nt: TGTGCCAGCAGTCCACGTCGGGGAACCCTCCGTGGCTACACCTTC; CDR3aa: CASSPRRGTLRGYTF
j_gene: TRBJ2-1; d_gene: .; abundance: .; v_gene: TRBV5-1; CDR3nt: TGCGCCAGCAGCGTCGCGGGAACGTCCAATGAGCAGTTCTTC; CDR3aa: CASSVAGTSNEQFF
j_gene: TRBJ2-1; d_gene: .; abundance: .; v_gene: TRBV11-1; CDR3nt: TGTGCCAGCAGCTTGTACTCGGGTGGGAGGAATGAGCAGTTCTTC; CDR3aa: CASSLYSGGRNEQFF
j_gene: TRBJ2-5; d_gene: .; abundance: .; v_gene: TRBV11-2; CDR3nt: TGTGCCAGCAGCTTCAGGAGGGCCGGAGAGACCCAGTACTTC; CDR3aa: CASSFRRAGETQYF
j_gene: TRBJ2-3; d_gene: .; abundance: .; v_gene: TRBV19; CDR3nt: TGTGCCAGTAGTTTATTACAGGGAGCCGGCGCCACAGATACGCAGTATTTT; CDR3aa: CASSLLQGAGATDTQYF
j_gene: TRBJ2-7; d_gene: .; abundance: .; v_gene: TRBV2; CDR3nt: TGTGCCAGCACCTGGGGTGCCGGGACCTACGAGCAGTACTTC; CDR3aa: CASTWGAGTYEQYF
j_gene: TRBJ1-1; d_gene: .; abundance: .; v_gene: TRBV4-1; CDR3nt: TGCGCCAGCAGCCAAGCGGGGGGGGTAAGGACGACTGAAGCTTTCTTT; CDR3aa: CASSQAGGVRTTEAFF
j_gene: TRBJ1-4; d_gene: .; abundance: .; v_gene: TRBV7-3; CDR3nt: TGTGCCAGCAGCTCGACAGTAAATGAAAAACTGTTTTTT; CDR3aa: CASSSTVNEKLFF
j_gene: TRBJ1-2; d_gene: .; abundance: .; v_gene: TRBV13; CDR3nt: TGTGCCAGCAGCTTAGGAAACTCATTATATCAGGGCTATGGCTACACCTTC; CDR3aa: CASSLGNSLYQGYGYTF
j_gene: TRBJ2-6; d_gene: .; abundance: once; v_gene: TRBV25-1; CDR3nt: TGTGCCAGCAGTGACGTAAGGGGGGCTGGGGCCAACGTCCTGACTTTC; CDR3aa: CASSDVRGAGANVLTF